This is a list of T cell receptor beta chains from one sample in a study of radiation and T cells in renal cell carcinoma. Sequenced by immunoSEQ multiplex PCR; TCRdb stores in-frame clones only, minus some. The sample has some 130,000 clones; 81% are singletons. This specimen was blood, taken from a patient whose treatment included radiotherapy and nephrectomy. All receptors derive from a woman between 55 and 75 years old with renal cell carcinoma. Each CDR3 is given with its conserved first and last residue.

v_gene	j_gene	CDR3aa
TRBV27	TRBJ2-7	CASSSRWTSGTPYEQYF
TRBV27	TRBJ2-7	CASSLLGTGDFYEQYF
TRBV4-1	TRBJ1-2	CASSQDDRGYGYTF
TRBV6-6	TRBJ1-3	CASSYFSASVGNTIYF
TRBV2	TRBJ2-7	CASARTLAGAIEQYF
TRBV18	TRBJ2-1	CASSPIREVEQFF
TRBV6-1	TRBJ2-7	CASSYGTRYEQYF
TRBV18	TRBJ2-6	CASSPRDARSSGANVLTF
TRBV5-5	TRBJ1-1	CASSLTGRNTEAFF
TRBV7-9	TRBJ1-4	CASSAQGNNEKLFF
TRBV4-2	TRBJ2-7	CASSHGNYEQYF
TRBV10-1	TRBJ2-2	CASSEFATGELFF
TRBV28	TRBJ1-4	CASSSPGEKLFF
TRBV5-4	TRBJ2-2	CASRREGTGELFF
TRBV7-8	TRBJ1-1	CASTHPRDTEAFF
TRBV28	TRBJ2-5	CASSLQGLETQYF
TRBV7-2	TRBJ1-3	CASSLGSPGNTIYF
TRBV6-5	TRBJ1-1	CASSGGETEAFF
TRBV9	TRBJ2-1	CASSWSGTGSNEQFF
TRBV11-2	TRBJ2-1	CASSLGVSGYEQFF
TRBV5-4	TRBJ2-7	CASSSGGPMGEQYF
TRBV7-9	TRBJ2-7	CASSSQNYEQYF
TRBV29-1	TRBJ1-3	CSVEGLGRSGNTIYF
TRBV9	TRBJ2-1	CASSVPGTSNEQFF
TRBV5-1	TRBJ2-2	CASSLDGTGGTGELFF
TRBV20-1	TRBJ1-2	CVFSANYGYTF
TRBV5-1	TRBJ2-1	CASSPRLAEDNEQFF
TRBV28	TRBJ2-5	CASLAGSLQETQYF
TRBV6-1	TRBJ2-3	CASTFGGAGDTQYF
TRBV4-1	TRBJ1-4	CASSQLTLATNEKLFF
TRBV6-1	TRBJ1-5	CASSAGRGQGQPQHF
TRBV6-1	TRBJ1-2	CASTQPNYGYTF
TRBV19	TRBJ2-7	CASSIRTEAYEQYF
TRBV6-5	TRBJ2-4	CASSSRGHLAKNIQYF
TRBV4-1	TRBJ1-1	CASSQNGGGWSYTEAFF
TRBV5-1	TRBJ2-5	CASRKGLAGFQETQYF
TRBV19	TRBJ2-5	CASSSLRLVAGVKTQYF
TRBV6-5	TRBJ2-7	CASRSDLDEQYF
TRBV19	TRBJ2-3	CASSPRQGSTDTQYF
TRBV5-6	TRBJ1-1	CASSFDDREVTEAFF
TRBV5-4	TRBJ1-5	CASSLLGSRDQPQHF
TRBV11-2	TRBJ1-1	CASSLWTGGGTEAFF
TRBV6-1	TRBJ2-5	CASSSLGTVQETQYF
TRBV5-1	TRBJ1-4	CASSVAGTTLEKLFF
TRBV19	TRBJ1-4	CASSNPGTGEKLFF
TRBV6-5	TRBJ1-1	CASKDRATEAFF
TRBV19	TRBJ1-2	CASSIGTEANYGYTF
TRBV15	TRBJ2-7	CATSRDQLAGGIPYEQYF
TRBV6-5	TRBJ1-2	CASSYSGGVYGYTF
TRBV5-6	TRBJ1-5	CASSLAGTGVGNQPQHF
TRBV2	TRBJ1-5	CASSEAGDNQPQHF
TRBV30	TRBJ1-3	CAWSFQSPSSGNTIYF
TRBV30	TRBJ2-7	CGMGQGVHEQYF
TRBV4-1	TRBJ1-6	CASSLQESIYNSPLHF
TRBV6-5	TRBJ2-2	CASQLQGTGELFF
TRBV6-5	TRBJ1-1	CASSYGIMNTEAFF
TRBV6-5	TRBJ2-7	CASSLKWGEQYF
TRBV11-2	TRBJ2-5	CASSSRGGVETQYF
TRBV4-1	TRBJ1-5	CASSQFGGTGSNQPQHF
TRBV11-2	TRBJ1-3	CASSRDRNTIYF